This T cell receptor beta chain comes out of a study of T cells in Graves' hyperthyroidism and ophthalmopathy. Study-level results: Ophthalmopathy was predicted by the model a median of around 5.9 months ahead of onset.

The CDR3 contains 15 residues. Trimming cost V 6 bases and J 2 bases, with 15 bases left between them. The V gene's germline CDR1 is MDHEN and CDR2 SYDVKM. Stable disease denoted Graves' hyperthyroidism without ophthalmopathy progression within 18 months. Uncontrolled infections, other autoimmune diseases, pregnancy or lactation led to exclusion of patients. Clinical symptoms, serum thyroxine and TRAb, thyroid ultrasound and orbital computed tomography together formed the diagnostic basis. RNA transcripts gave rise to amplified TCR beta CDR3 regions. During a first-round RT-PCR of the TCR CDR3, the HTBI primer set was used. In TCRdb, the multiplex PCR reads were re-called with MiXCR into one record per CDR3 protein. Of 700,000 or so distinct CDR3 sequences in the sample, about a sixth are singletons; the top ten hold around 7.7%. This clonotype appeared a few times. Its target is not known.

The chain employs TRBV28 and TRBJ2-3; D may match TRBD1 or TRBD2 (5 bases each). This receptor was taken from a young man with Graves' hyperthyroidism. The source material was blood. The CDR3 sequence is CASRSDRDPTDTQYF. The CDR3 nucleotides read TGTGCCAGCAGGTCTGACCGGGACCCCACAGATACGCAGTATTTT. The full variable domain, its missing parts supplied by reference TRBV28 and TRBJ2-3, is DVKVTQSSRYLVKRTGEKVFLECVQDMDHENMFWYRQDPGLGLRLIYFSYDVKMKEKGDIPEGYSVSREKKERFSLILESASTNQTSMYLCASRSDRDPTDTQYFGPGTRLTVL.